These 10 T cell receptor beta chains were all obtained from the same sample, sequenced in a study of T cells in Graves' hyperthyroidism and ophthalmopathy. The CDR3 regions of TCR beta were amplified from RNA transcripts. HTBI primers drove first-round RT-PCR of the TCR CDR3. MiXCR was run by TCRdb on the multiplex PCR reads, yielding one entry per CDR3 protein. This table holds about 620,000 distinct CDR3 sequences, 15% to 20% found once. The specimen was blood. The receptors stem from a woman in her 30s with Graves' hyperthyroidism.

This clonotype has a count of ten or more. The chain carries TRBV13 and TRBJ2-4; the match to TRBD2 covers 14 bases. The CDR3 has 16 residues. Germline V gene data show CDR1 as PRHDT and CDR2 as FYEKMQ (reference sequence). V lost 6 bases and J lost 6; bases outside the gene matches: 7. The CDR3 coding sequence is TGTGCCAGCAGTTCGCCAGGGACTAGCGGGAGAAACATTCAGTACTTC. Amino acid sequence: CASSSPGTSGRNIQYF.

The genes are TRBV18 and TRBJ2-7, with 8 bases aligning to TRBD1. This CDR3 region has 13 residues. Germline assignment: CDR1 KGHSH and CDR2 LQKENI. Losses at the gene ends were 8 bases for V and 5 bases for J; bases not matched to a gene: 8. The CDR3, as DNA: TGTGCCAGCCACGGACAGGGACTGAACGAGCAGTACTTC. Protein sequence: CASHGQGLNEQYF.

This clonotype was recorded a few times. The DNA for the CDR3 is TGTGCCAGCAGTCACCGGGGACAGGCCCTTCGTAATGAAAAACTGTTTTTT. It yields the protein CASSHRGQALRNEKLFF. The V and J genes are TRBV27 and TRBJ1-4, with 8 bases fitting TRBD1. CDR1 MNHEY and CDR2 SMNVEV come from the germline V gene (reference sequence). This CDR3 has 17 amino acids. V shed 5 bases and J 4 bases; nucleotides not matched to a gene: 12.

The sample holds a few counts of this clonotype. V and J are TRBV11-3 and TRBJ2-7; a possible D gene is TRBD1 (9 bases). The CDR3 runs 14 residues. Germline V gene data show CDR1 as SGHNT and CDR2 as YENEEA. Trimming took off 6 bases at V and 5 bases at J, with 17 bases between the two ends. The CDR3 is CASSSGTGNHEQYF. In DNA, the CDR3 is TGTGCCAGCAGTAGCGGGACAGGGAACCACGAGCAGTACTTC.

The rearrangement links TRBV4-1 to TRBJ1-2; D is undetermined. The CDR3 is 16 amino acids. Trimming took 2 bases from V and 5 from J, leaving 18 bases between them. Germline V gene lookup returns CDR1 MGHRA and CDR2 YSYEKL. The CDR3 loop is CASSQPPRGPRYGYTF. The CDR3 region has the DNA TGCGCCAGCAGCCAACCCCCTCGAGGGCCTAGGTATGGCTACACCTTC.

A few counts support this clonotype. This chain uses TRBV20-1 with TRBJ2-3; D call uncertain. V was cut by 5 bases and J by 3 bases, with 15 bases left in between. Germline V gives CDR1 DFQATT, CDR2 SNEGSKA (reference sequence). The CDR3 is 14 residues long. The CDR3 nucleotides are TGCAGTGCTGGGGAAATCTTGAGAACAGATACGCAGTATTTT. Translating it yields CSAGEILRTDTQYF.

This clonotype has more than one count but fewer than ten. The rearrangement uses TRBV5-1 and TRBJ2-2; D may be TRBD1 (6 bases). Looked up from germline, CDR1 is SGHRS and CDR2 is YFSETQ. The CDR3 covers 15 residues. Deletions cut 4 bases from V and 2 bases from J, with 12 bases between. This CDR3 is CASSHGTRNTGELFF. The DNA of the CDR3 is TGCGCCAGCAGCCACGGGACACGTAACACCGGGGAGCTGTTTTTT.

This clonotype was detected a few times. The chain recombines TRBV29-1 with TRBJ1-1; D remains unclear. There are 13 residues in the CDR3. V was pared by 1 base and J by 0 bases, with 6 bases between. Germline-derived CDR1 and CDR2 are SQVTM and ANQGSEA. The CDR3 here is CSVEAQMNTEAFF. The CDR3 bases are TGCAGCGTTGAAGCACAAATGAACACTGAAGCTTTCTTT.

The V gene is TRBV29-1, the J gene TRBJ1-2; 8 positions agree with TRBD1. V shed 6 bases and J 4 bases; nucleotides not matched to a gene: 10. Looked up from germline, CDR1 is SQVTM and CDR2 is ANQGSEA. This CDR3 is 14 amino acids long. The CDR3 is CSVPRGQAPYGYTF. CDR3 bases: TGCAGCGTCCCCAGGGGGCAGGCACCCTATGGCTACACCTTC.

This clonotype was seen repeatedly, ten times or more. This chain uses TRBV7-2 with TRBJ2-7; D may be TRBD2 (5 bases). The germline V gene encodes CDR1 SGHTA and CDR2 FQGNSA. This CDR3 contains 13 residues. V was trimmed by 3 bases and J by 6 bases, leaving 12 bases between them. The CDR3 region is CASSFGGLAEQYF. CDR3 sequence (DNA): TGTGCCAGCAGCTTCGGAGGACTCGCCGAGCAGTACTTC. Supplemented by reference TRBV7-2 and TRBJ2-7, the full variable domain reads GAGVSQSPSNKVTEKGKDVELRCDPISGHTALYWYRQSLGQGLEFLIYFQGNSAPDKSGLPSDRFSAERTGGSVSTLTIQRTQQEDSAVYLCASSFGGLAEQYFGPGTRLTVT.